One and the same sample provided the 5 T cell receptor beta chains below, sequenced in a study of cytomegalovirus exposure and HLA in healthy donors. PCR involved 60 Vbeta and 13 Jbeta primers. Profiled with immunoSEQ multiplex PCR; TCRdb holds only in-frame clones, not every one. Of just over 150,000 clones in the sample, 75% to 80% were seen once. The sample was PBMCs. Receptor source: a woman aged 50 to 65 in good health and CMV-seropositive.

The V call is TRBV14, the J call TRBJ1-4; D gene uncertain. This CDR3 region has 13 residues. Trimming left V 4 bases short and J 4 bases short, with 7 bases between. The V gene's germline CDR1 is SGHDN and CDR2 FVKESK. Here the CDR3 reads CASSLRGNEKLFF. The CDR3 DNA reads TGTGCCAGCAGCCTCCGGGGTAATGAAAAACTGTTTTTT.

The chain has TRBV2 and TRBJ2-5; D gene unclear. The germline CDR1 and CDR2 sequences are SNHLY and FYNNEI. The CDR3 loop spans 14 amino acids. V was clipped by 4 bases and J by 1 base, with 10 bases between them. Written as DNA, the CDR3 is TGTGCCAGCAGTGTTGTCGGTTCCCAAGAGACCCAGTACTTC. It yields the protein CASSVVGSQETQYF.

This clone was picked up a small number of times. The chain is built from TRBV7-9 and TRBJ1-6, with D possibly matching TRBD1 (5 bases). The CDR3 extends over 13 amino acids. From germline, CDR1 is SEHNR and CDR2 FQNEAQ (reference sequence). With 5 bases removed from V and 11 bases from J, the gap between germline ends came to 13 bases. CDR3 in amino acids: CASSVTQGAPLHF. CDR3 in DNA: TGTGCCAGCAGCGTCACTCAAGGGGCACCCCTCCACTTT.

The rearrangement joins TRBV5-1 to TRBJ2-3; the match to TRBD2 covers 11 bases. The trim removed 4 bases at V and 0 bases at J, leaving 4 bases unmatched. The CDR3 consists of 16 residues. The V gene's germline CDR1 is SGHRS and CDR2 YFSETQ. The CDR3 DNA is TGCGCCAGCAGCCCGGGACTAGCGGCTAGCACAGATACGCAGTATTTT. Protein product: CASSPGLAASTDTQYF. The full variable domain, its missing parts supplied by reference TRBV5-1 and TRBJ2-3, is KAGVTQTPRYLIKTRGQQVTLSCSPISGHRSVSWYQQTPGQGLQFLFEYFSETQRNKGNFPGRFSGRQFSNSRSEMNVSTLELGDSALYLCASSPGLAASTDTQYFGPGTRLTVL.

The chain couples TRBV28 to TRBJ2-1, with TRBD2 identical over 13 bases. CDR3 length: 16 amino acids. Germline V gives CDR1 MDHEN, CDR2 SYDVKM. The J segment lost 8 bases and the V segment lost 6 bases, leaving 10 bases of the junction unmatched. The CDR3 spells CASRRLAGGPLDEQFF. Written as DNA, the CDR3 is TGTGCCAGCAGGAGACTAGCGGGAGGTCCTCTGGATGAGCAGTTCTTC.